This TCR beta chain was captured in a study of long-term antiretroviral therapy in people with HIV. Whole-study findings and limits: Therapy changes, viral resistance and ART adherence were not documented in the available data. Dominance of pre-ART expanded clones persisted, fluctuating and often declining after ART.

No fewer than two post-ART and no fewer than one pre-ART PBMC samples existed for each donor. A note on this clone: Its antigen is currently unknown.

They ran version v3.0 of the immunoSEQ assay at survey level. Profiling relied on immunoSEQ multiplex PCR, and the TCRdb table lists in-frame clones only, not all of them. The table shows roughly 38,000 clones, with 80% occurring only once. The CDR3 totals 14 residues. The V segment lost 0 bases and the J segment 6 bases; nucleotides outside the gene matches: 0. CDR1 SNHLY and CDR2 FYNNEI come from the germline V gene. The sequenced sample was unsorted PBMCs, obtained 3.4 years after starting antiretroviral therapy. This clonotype was sampled from a man aged 25-45 years with HIV. The rearrangement uses TRBV2 and TRBJ2-7; 12 bases are a match to TRBD2. The CDR3 loop reads CASSEALAGGEQYF. The CDR3 DNA follows: TGTGCCAGCAGTGAAGCACTAGCGGGAGGCGAGCAGTACTTC. Combining the CDR3 with reference TRBV2 and TRBJ2-7 gives the whole variable domain EPEVTQTPSHQVTQMGQEVILRCVPISNHLYFYWYRQILGQKVEFLVSFYNNEISEKSEIFDDQFSVERPDGSNFTLKIRSTKLEDSAMYFCASSEALAGGEQYFGPGTRLTVT.